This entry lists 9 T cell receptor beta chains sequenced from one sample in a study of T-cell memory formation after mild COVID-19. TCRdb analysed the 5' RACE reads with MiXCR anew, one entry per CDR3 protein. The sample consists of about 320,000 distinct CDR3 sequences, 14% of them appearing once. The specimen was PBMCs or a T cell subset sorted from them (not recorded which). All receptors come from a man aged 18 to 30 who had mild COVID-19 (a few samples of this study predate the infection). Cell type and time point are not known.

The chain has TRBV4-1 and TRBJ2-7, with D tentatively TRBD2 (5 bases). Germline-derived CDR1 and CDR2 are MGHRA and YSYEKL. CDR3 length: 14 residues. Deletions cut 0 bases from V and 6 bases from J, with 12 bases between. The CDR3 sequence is CASSQDPLAGEQYV. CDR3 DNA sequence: TGCGCCAGCAGCCAAGATCCGTTGGCGGGCGAGCAGTACGTC.

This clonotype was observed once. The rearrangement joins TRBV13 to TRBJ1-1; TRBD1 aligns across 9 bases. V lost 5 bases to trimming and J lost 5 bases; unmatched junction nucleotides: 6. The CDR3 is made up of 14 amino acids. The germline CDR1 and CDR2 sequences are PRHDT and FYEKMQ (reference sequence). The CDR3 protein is CASSQRGQGTEAFF. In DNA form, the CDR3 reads TGTGCCAGCAGCCAACGCGGACAGGGGACTGAAGCTTTCTTT.

The CDR3 DNA reads TGTGCCAGCAGCTTGGTCCCCCGATATGAGCAGTTCTTC. Translation gives CASSLVPRYEQFF. V gene TRBV5-6 combines with J gene TRBJ2-1; D is unclear. Trimming stripped 0 bases from V and 8 bases from J, with 9 bases between. Germline loops: CDR1 SGHDT, CDR2 YYEEEE. The CDR3 runs 13 residues. Together with reference TRBV5-6 and TRBJ2-1, the CDR3 gives the full variable domain: DAGVTQSPTHLIKTRGQQVTLRCSPKSGHDTVSWYQQALGQGPQFIFQYYEEEERQRGNFPDRFSGHQFPNYSSELNVNALLLGDSALYLCASSLVPRYEQFFGPGTRLTVL.

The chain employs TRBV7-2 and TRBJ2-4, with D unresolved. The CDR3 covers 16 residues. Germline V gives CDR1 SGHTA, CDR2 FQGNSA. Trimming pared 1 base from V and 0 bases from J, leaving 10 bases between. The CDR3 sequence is CASSLVGVLAKNIQYF. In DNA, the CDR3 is TGTGCCAGCAGCTTAGTAGGTGTGCTAGCCAAAAACATTCAGTACTTC. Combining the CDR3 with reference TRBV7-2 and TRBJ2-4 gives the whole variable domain GAGVSQSPSNKVTEKGKDVELRCDPISGHTALYWYRQSLGQGLEFLIYFQGNSAPDKSGLPSDRFSAERTGGSVSTLTIQRTQQEDSAVYLCASSLVGVLAKNIQYFGAGTRLSVL.

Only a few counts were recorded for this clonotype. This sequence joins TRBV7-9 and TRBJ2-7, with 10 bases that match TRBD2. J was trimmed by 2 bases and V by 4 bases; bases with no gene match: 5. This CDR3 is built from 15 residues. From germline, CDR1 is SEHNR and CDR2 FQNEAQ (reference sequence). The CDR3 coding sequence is TGTGCCAGCAGCTCGAGCGGGGGGGTGACCTACGAGCAGTACTTC. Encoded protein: CASSSSGGVTYEQYF.

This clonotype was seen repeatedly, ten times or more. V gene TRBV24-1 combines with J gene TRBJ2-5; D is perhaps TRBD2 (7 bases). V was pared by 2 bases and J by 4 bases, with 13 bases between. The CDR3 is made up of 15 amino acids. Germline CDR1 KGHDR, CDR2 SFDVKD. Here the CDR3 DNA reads TGTGCCACCAGTGATTCCGGGGGGCTGAGAGAGACCCAGTACTTC. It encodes CATSDSGGLRETQYF.

The CDR3 here is CATLGLAYEQYF. CDR3 nucleotide sequence: TGTGCCACTTTGGGCCTGGCCTACGAGCAGTACTTC. The V and J genes are TRBV6-2 or TRBV6-3 and TRBJ2-7; D remains ambiguous. Trimming took off 10 bases at V and 2 bases at J, with 12 bases between the two ends. The length of the CDR3 is 12 residues. CDR1 and CDR2 from the germline V gene are MNHEY and SVGEGT.

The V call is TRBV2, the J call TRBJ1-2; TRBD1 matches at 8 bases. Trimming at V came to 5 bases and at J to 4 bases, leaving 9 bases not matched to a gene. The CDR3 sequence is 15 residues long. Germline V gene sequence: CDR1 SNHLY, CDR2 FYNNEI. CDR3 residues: CASSLRTGSFYGYTF. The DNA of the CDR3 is TGTGCCAGCAGTTTAAGGACAGGGTCCTTCTATGGCTACACCTTC.

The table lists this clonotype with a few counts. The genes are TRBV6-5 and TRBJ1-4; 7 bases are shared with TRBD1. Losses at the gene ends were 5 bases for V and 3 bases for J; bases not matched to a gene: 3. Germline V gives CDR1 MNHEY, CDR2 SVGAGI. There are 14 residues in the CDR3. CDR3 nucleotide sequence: TGTGCCAGCAGTCAGGGGGGGGCTAATGAAAAACTGTTTTTT. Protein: CASSQGGANEKLFF.